This T cell receptor beta chain was recorded in a study of blood T cell repertoires in COVID-19. Looking at the study overall: Some COVID-19 samples were acute and others convalescent; all came from the United States, Italy and Spain. The analysed material was cDNA or gDNA that came from T cells, B-cell-depleted T cells, or PBMCs.

Authors' analysis steps: Nucleated cell counts were estimated from reference gene primer amplification. Here immunoSEQ multiplex PCR was the method, and the copy in TCRdb shows in-frame clones only, minus some. D and trimming come from the DNA, and the V and J calls and clone size come from that table. The sample lists 220,000 or so clones, roughly 84% occurring once. This CDR3 is 15 amino acids long. The ends were cut back, 5 bases at V and 5 bases at J, with 19 bases in the middle. Germline CDR1 SQVTM, CDR2 ANQGSEA. The sample consisted of peripheral blood. The chain joins TRBV29-1 to TRBJ2-4; weak D call: TRBD1 (6 bases). The source of this sequence is a woman in her sixties who had recovered from COVID-19. The CDR3 coding sequence is TGCAGCGTTCGCCGGGACACCTTTGGAGAAAACATTCAGTACTTC. Its translation is CSVRRDTFGENIQYF. The variable domain in full, completed from reference TRBV29-1 and TRBJ2-4, reads SAVISQKPSRDICQRGTSLTIQCQVDSQVTMMFWYRQQPGQSLTLIATANQGSEATYESGFVIDKFPISRPNLTFSTLTVSNMSPEDSSIYLCSVRRDTFGENIQYFGAGTRLSVL.